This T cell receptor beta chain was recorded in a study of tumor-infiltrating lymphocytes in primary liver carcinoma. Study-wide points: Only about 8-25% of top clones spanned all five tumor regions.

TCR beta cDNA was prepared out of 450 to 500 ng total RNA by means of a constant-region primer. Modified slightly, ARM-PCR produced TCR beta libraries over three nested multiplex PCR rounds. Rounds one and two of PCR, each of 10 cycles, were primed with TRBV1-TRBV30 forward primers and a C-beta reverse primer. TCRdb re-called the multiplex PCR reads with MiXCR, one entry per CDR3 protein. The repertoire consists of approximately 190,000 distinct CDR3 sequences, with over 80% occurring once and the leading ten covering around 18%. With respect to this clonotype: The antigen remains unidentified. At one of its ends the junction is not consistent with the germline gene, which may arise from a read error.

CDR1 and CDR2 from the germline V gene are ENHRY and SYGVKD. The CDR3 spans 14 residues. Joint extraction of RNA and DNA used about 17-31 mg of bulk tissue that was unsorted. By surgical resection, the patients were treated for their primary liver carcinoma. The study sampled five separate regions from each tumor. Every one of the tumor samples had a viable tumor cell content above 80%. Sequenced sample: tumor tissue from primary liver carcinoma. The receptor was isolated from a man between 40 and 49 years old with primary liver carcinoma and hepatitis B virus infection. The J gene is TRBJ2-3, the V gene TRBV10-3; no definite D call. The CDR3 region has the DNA TGTGCCATCAGTGAGAGTGGCAGCACAGATAGGCAGTTTTTT. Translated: CAISESGSTDRQFF.